These 14 T cell receptor beta chains came from one sample sequenced in a study of T cell repertoires in cytomegalovirus infection. TCRdb re-called the reads through MiXCR, storing one row per CDR3 protein. This table has 380,000 or so distinct CDR3 sequences, about 34% appearing once. For these receptors, no antigen is known. The sequenced sample was cultured PBMCs, obtained from culture after CMV antigen stimulation. These receptor sequences come from a human donor in good health (CMV status not recorded). Some clones in this sample may be carry-over from other donors' samples.

V and J are TRBV28 and TRBJ2-5, with 7 bases fitting TRBD2. Per germline, CDR1 MDHEN and CDR2 SYDVKM. This CDR3 is 17 amino acids long. The trim removed 5 bases at V and 2 bases at J, leaving 14 bases unmatched. The CDR3 DNA follows: TGTGCCAGCAGTGGAACTAGCGACTCGAATTCACAAGAGACCCAGTACTTC. Protein: CASSGTSDSNSQETQYF. Complete variable domain (other parts from reference TRBV28 and TRBJ2-5): DVKVTQSSRYLVKRTGEKVFLECVQDMDHENMFWYRQDPGLGLRLIYFSYDVKMKEKGDIPEGYSVSREKKERFSLILESASTNQTSMYLCASSGTSDSNSQETQYFGPGTRLLVL.

The V gene is TRBV6-2 or TRBV6-3, the J gene TRBJ2-1, with 8 bases matching TRBD2. Per the germline V gene, CDR1 is MNHEY and CDR2 is SVGEGT. Trimming took 6 bases from V and 0 from J; bases not matched to a gene: 4. This CDR3 contains 15 residues. CDR3: CASRRSGISYNEQFF. The CDR3 DNA reads TGTGCCAGCAGGCGTAGCGGGATCTCCTACAATGAGCAGTTCTTC.

This chain uses TRBV29-1 with TRBJ1-1, with D perhaps matching TRBD1 (5 bases). Trimming left V 7 bases short and J 5 bases short, with 17 bases between. This CDR3 has 13 amino acids. In germline, CDR1 is SQVTM, CDR2 ANQGSEA. CDR3 region: CSAVRATRTEAFF. CDR3 nucleotide sequence: TGCAGCGCGGTCAGGGCAACCCGGACTGAAGCTTTCTTT.

The rearrangement uses TRBV11-2 and TRBJ2-1; 13 nucleotides line up with TRBD2. In germline, CDR1 is SGHAT, CDR2 FQNNGV. This CDR3 is 13 amino acids long. V gave up 5 bases and J gave up 12 bases; unmatched junction bases: 4. As DNA, the CDR3 is TGTGCCAGCAGCATACTAGCGGGAGGGCCGCAGTTCTTC. Protein product: CASSILAGGPQFF.

This clonotype was seen ten or more times. The V and J genes are TRBV7-6 and TRBJ2-5; 12 positions match TRBD2. The CDR3 is 16 residues long. Germline CDR1 reads SGHVS; CDR2 reads FNYEAQ. The V gene end was trimmed by 3 bases and the J gene end by 4 bases; junction bases not matched to a gene: 6. CDR3 in DNA: TGTGCCAGCAGCTTGTCTAGCGGGAGGGCCGGAGAGACCCAGTACTTC. Protein sequence: CASSLSSGRAGETQYF.

The V gene is TRBV10-2, the J gene TRBJ2-7; weak D call: TRBD2 (5 bases). V was shortened by 8 bases and J by 1 base, with 18 bases between the two germline ends. CDR3 size: 15 residues. Germline values: CDR1 WSHSY, CDR2 SAAADI. The CDR3 DNA reads as TGCGCCAGCCTAACATCAAGCGGTACGTCCTACGAGCAGTACTTC. Its protein product is CASLTSSGTSYEQYF.

The V gene is TRBV5-6, the J gene TRBJ2-3, with TRBD1 matching over 9 bases. In germline, CDR1 is SGHDT, CDR2 YYEEEE. V lost 0 bases and J lost 2; bases outside the gene matches: 4. The CDR3 length is 16 residues. CDR3 DNA: TGTGCCAGCAGCTTGGCCGGGACAGGGTACACAGATACGCAGTATTTT. Encoded protein: CASSLAGTGYTDTQYF.

Only a few counts were recorded for this clonotype. This chain joins TRBV12-3 or TRBV12-4 and TRBJ2-5; the D gene is possibly TRBD1 (5 bases). CDR3 length: 12 amino acids. V was cut by 6 bases and J by 5 bases, with 10 bases left in between. The CDR3 sequence is CASRWGEETQYF. CDR3 nucleotide sequence: TGTGCCAGCAGGTGGGGCGAGGAGACCCAGTACTTC.

This clonotype was recorded many times. This chain links TRBV7-2 with TRBJ2-1; either TRBD1 or TRBD2 may supply D (5 bases each). Germline-derived CDR1 and CDR2 are SGHTA and FQGNSA. CDR3 length: 15 residues. The V gene lost 0 bases and the J gene lost 5 bases, with 11 bases spanning the gap. The CDR3 DNA is TGTGCCAGCAGCTTAGCGGGGACCGCTGACAATGAGCAGTTCTTC. It specifies CASSLAGTADNEQFF.

The chain combines TRBV6-2 or TRBV6-3 with TRBJ2-5, with D perhaps TRBD2 (6 bases). The CDR3 spans 16 residues. Germline V gene data show CDR1 as MNHEY and CDR2 as SVGEGT. V shed 6 bases and J shed 4 bases, with 21 bases lying between them. Here the CDR3 reads CASRPSGGALGETQYF. The DNA of the CDR3 is TGTGCCAGCAGGCCCTCCGGAGGGGCCCTCGGAGAGACCCAGTACTTC.

This chain joins TRBV10-3 and TRBJ1-1; no definite D call. V dropped 6 bases and J dropped 0 bases, with 11 bases sitting between them. CDR3 size: 14 residues. CDR1 is ENHRY, CDR2 SYGVKD, per germline. The CDR3 bases are TGTGCCATCAGGAGTCGAAACATGAACACTGAAGCTTTCTTT. Protein sequence: CAIRSRNMNTEAFF.

This clonotype appeared many times. The genes are TRBV7-2 and TRBJ2-3, with 7 bases aligning to TRBD1. With V trimmed by 3 bases and J by 4 bases, 10 bases remained unmatched. Per germline, CDR1 SGHTA and CDR2 FQGNSA. The CDR3 runs to 16 residues. As DNA, the CDR3 is TGTGCCAGCAGCTTGGAGACAGGGAGAGGGGCAGATACGCAGTATTTT. Its translation: CASSLETGRGADTQYF.

V is TRBV11-3 and J is TRBJ2-7; no definite D call. Germline V lookup: CDR1 SGHNT, CDR2 YENEEA. This CDR3 contains 14 residues. Trimming cost V 1 base and J 2 bases, with 9 bases left between them. CDR3 region: CASSLGRTTYEQYV. As DNA, the CDR3 is TGTGCCAGCAGCTTAGGACGGACCACCTACGAGCAGTACGTC.

This clonotype was recorded once. The chain combines TRBV7-2 with TRBJ2-3; TRBD2 agrees at 15 bases. Germline values: CDR1 SGHTA, CDR2 FQGNSA. V dropped 1 base and J dropped 1; count of bases not matched to a gene: 9. The CDR3 is 20 amino acids. CDR3 region: CASSLDVGTSGRWGTDTQYF. In DNA form, the CDR3 reads TGTGCCAGCAGCTTAGACGTTGGGACTAGCGGGAGGTGGGGCACAGATACGCAGTATTTT.